These T cell receptor beta chains were read from a single sample in a study of blood T cell repertoires in COVID-19. Data came from immunoSEQ multiplex PCR; TCRdb stores just in-frame clones and leaves some out. The sample contains some 83,000 clones, around 85% of which appear only once. Input material: peripheral blood. The origin of the receptors is a man older than 75 in a cohort sampled during active COVID-19. CDR3s include the opening cysteine and the closing phenylalanine or tryptophan. The order of the fields is CDR3 DNA, CDR3 protein, clone size, J gene, D gene, V gene. The D gene is left open where the match is weak. The size field is filled for only some rows; it gives once, few, many or a size class.

TGTGCCATCAGTGAAGGGACTCGCAACGATGAGCAGTTCTTC,CAISEGTRNDEQFF,.,TRBJ2-1,.,TRBV10-3
TGTGCCAGCAGTTTACAGGGCGTAGCTTTCTTT,CASSLQGVAFF,.,TRBJ1-1,.,TRBV28
TGTGCCAGTAGTGCCCGACAGGGAATCAATCAGCCCCAGCATTTT,CASSARQGINQPQHF,.,TRBJ1-5,TRBD1,TRBV19
TGTGCCAGCAGTGAGACGACAGGGACGGGAGAGACCCAGTACTTC,CASSETTGTGETQYF,.,TRBJ2-5,TRBD1,TRBV2
TGTGCCAGCAGTACCACCGGGACATCCTTAAATCAGCCCCAGCATTTT,CASSTTGTSLNQPQHF,once,TRBJ1-5,.,TRBV28
TGTGCCAGTAAGCTAGGGACAGTTAGTCGGAACACTGAAGCTTTCTTT,CASKLGTVSRNTEAFF,.,TRBJ1-1,TRBD1,TRBV19
TGTGCCAGCTCCTCGGGACAGGGATACAATGAGCAGTTCTTC,CASSSGQGYNEQFF,.,TRBJ2-1,TRBD1,TRBV18
TGTGCCAGCAGCCAAGATTCAATCCAAACCGGGGAGCTGTTTTTT,CASSQDSIQTGELFF,.,TRBJ2-2,.,TRBV4-2
TGTGCCAGCAGCCATTTCGGTAATGAGCAGTTCTTC,CASSHFGNEQFF,.,TRBJ2-1,.,TRBV3-1/TRBV3-2
TGTGCCAGCAGCTTGGGGTCTAATGGCTACACCTTC,CASSLGSNGYTF,.,TRBJ1-2,.,TRBV5-6
TGTGCCAGCAAAGGTCAGAAGGGGCGCTCCCCTGGGGCCAACGTCCTGACTTTC,CASKGQKGRSPGANVLTF,.,TRBJ2-6,.,TRBV28
TGTGCCAGCAGCGAACGGGGTGCCCACGAGCAGTACTTC,CASSERGAHEQYF,.,TRBJ2-7,.,TRBV7-3
TGTGCCAGCAGTGAACTACTCGCGCGTACAGATACGCAGTATTTT,CASSELLARTDTQYF,.,TRBJ2-3,.,TRBV6-1
TGCGCCAGCAGCTTGGCCGAGCGGGGATGGGACAATGAGCAGTTCTTC,CASSLAERGWDNEQFF,.,TRBJ2-1,TRBD2,TRBV5-1
TGTGCCAGCAGCTCTAGTGTAAACACTGAAGCTTTCTTT,CASSSSVNTEAFF,.,TRBJ1-1,.,TRBV7-2
TGCAGCGTCCTCGGGGGACAGGGGAACTTCCTCGGGGAGCTGTTTTTT,CSVLGGQGNFLGELFF,.,TRBJ2-2,TRBD1,TRBV29-1
TGTGCCAGCAGTGAGCTAACAGGGAACTATAATTCACCCCTCCACTTT,CASSELTGNYNSPLHF,.,TRBJ1-6,.,TRBV2
TGTGCCAGCACCGGGACTAACACCGGGGAGCTGTTTTTT,CASTGTNTGELFF,.,TRBJ2-2,.,TRBV2
TGTGCCAGCAGCTTCTTACAGAACCCGGAAAAACTGTTTTTT,CASSFLQNPEKLFF,few,TRBJ1-4,.,TRBV5-4
TGTGCCAGCAGCTACGGCCAGGCGGGTGGTACGCAGTATTTT,CASSYGQAGGTQYF,.,TRBJ2-3,.,TRBV5-6
TGTGCCAGCAGCTTGGAGGGGCGGGAGACCCAGTACTTC,CASSLEGRETQYF,.,TRBJ2-5,.,TRBV5-4
TGTGCCAGCAGCCTTGACAGCTACCAAGAGACCCAGTACTTC,CASSLDSYQETQYF,.,TRBJ2-5,.,TRBV9
TGTGCCAGCAGCAAAGAGGAAACTACTTATAGCAATCAGCCCCAGCATTTT,CASSKEETTYSNQPQHF,.,TRBJ1-5,.,TRBV9